These T cell receptor beta chains were read from a single sample in a study of shared clonotypes between healthy human individuals. Here immunoSEQ multiplex PCR was the method, and the copy in TCRdb shows in-frame clones only, minus some. The sample lists 600,000 to 800,000 clones; 55% to 80% were seen once. Sequencing was carried out using memory CD4+ T cells sorted from blood. These receptors were taken from a woman aged 25 to 39 in good health. Both conserved end residues are part of each CDR3. D genes are given only for firm matches. The listing skips clone size in some rows; elsewhere it reads once, few, many or a size class.

d_gene	v_gene	abundance	j_gene	CDR3nt	CDR3aa
NA	TRBV5-1	NA	TRBJ2-1	TGCGCCAGCAGCTTGGAAGGGACCACGGACAATGAGCAGTTCTTC	CASSLEGTTDNEQFF
TRBD2	TRBV4-1	once	TRBJ2-1	TGCGCCAGCAGCCTTCCCCGGGGCGAGCGGGGGCTGGGGGACAATGAGCAGTTCTTC	CASSLPRGERGLGDNEQFF
TRBD1	TRBV13	NA	TRBJ2-7	TGTGCCAGCAGTCCTCCGACAGGGACGCCTCAGTACTTC	CASSPPTGTPQYF
NA	TRBV6-5	NA	TRBJ1-5	TGTGCCAGCAGCCGCCGGATGGGGGAGCCCCAGCATTTT	CASSRRMGEPQHF
NA	TRBV7-8	NA	TRBJ2-2	TGTGCCAGCAGCCCCCGTGAGGGCGGGGAGCTGTTTTTT	CASSPREGGELFF
NA	TRBV5-6	NA	TRBJ1-1	TGTGCCAGCAGATGGGCCATAACGAACACTGAAGCTTTCTTT	CASRWAITNTEAFF
TRBD2	TRBV19	once	TRBJ2-2	TGTGCCAGTAGTCCCCGGGACTACAACACCGGGGAGCTGTTTTTT	CASSPRDYNTGELFF
NA	TRBV7-2	many	TRBJ1-2	TGTGCCAGCAGCTTAGAGGCAGGGAACTATGGCTACACCTTC	CASSLEAGNYGYTF
NA	TRBV12-5	NA	TRBJ2-1	TGTGCTAGTGGTTTGGTAATAGGGACTACAAAAGGGGGTACGTACAATGAGCAGTTCTTC	CASGLVIGTTKGGTYNEQFF
NA	TRBV5-6	NA	TRBJ2-7	TGTGCCAGCAGCTCCCGGGGCGAGCAGTACTTC	CASSSRGEQYF
NA	TRBV6-6	few	TRBJ2-3	TGTGCCAGCAGACCCCATACCACTAGCACAGATACGCAGTATTTT	CASRPHTTSTDTQYF
NA	TRBV6-1	NA	TRBJ2-1	TGTGCCAGCAGTGAATTGACGGGAGAGTACAATGAGCAGTTCTTC	CASSELTGEYNEQFF
NA	TRBV11-2	NA	TRBJ2-7	TGTGCCAGCAGCTTAGCATCACGGTACGGCGAGCAGTACTTC	CASSLASRYGEQYF
TRBD2	TRBV5-1	NA	TRBJ2-7	TGCGCCAGCAGCTTGGCCGAGAGACTAGCGGGCCACTACGAGCAGTACTTC	CASSLAERLAGHYEQYF
NA	TRBV5-1	NA	TRBJ2-7	TGCGCCAGCAGCTTGGTTGGCGGGAAAGAGCAGTACTTC	CASSLVGGKEQYF
NA	TRBV6-5	NA	TRBJ2-7	TGTGCCAGCAGTAAAACAGCGCCGTCCTACGAGCAGTACTTC	CASSKTAPSYEQYF
NA	TRBV29-1	NA	TRBJ2-3	TGCAGCGCCCCAGCTGCTCTGTCCACAGATACGCAGTATTTT	CSAPAALSTDTQYF
TRBD1	TRBV28	NA	TRBJ2-7	TGTGCCAGCCGGACAGGGGCGGCCTACGAGCAGTACTTC	CASRTGAAYEQYF
TRBD1	TRBV7-9	NA	TRBJ1-1	TGTGCCAGCAGCTTTGGGGACCCTGCGGACAGGTTGATCTTT	CASSFGDPADRLIF
TRBD2	TRBV5-4	NA	TRBJ2-3	TGTGCCAGCAGTCCCCGGGGCGGGAGTCGAGATACGCAGTATTTT	CASSPRGGSRDTQYF
TRBD1	TRBV28	few	TRBJ1-1	TGTGCCAGCAGTCCACCGACAGGGATGAACACTGAAGCTTTCTTT	CASSPPTGMNTEAFF
NA	TRBV5-1	NA	TRBJ1-3	TGCGCCAGCAGCTTGGCCTCAACTGGAAACACCATATATTTT	CASSLASTGNTIYF
NA	TRBV21-1	once	TRBJ2-5	TGTGCCAGCACCCACCGGGACAGCGGACAGGAGACCCAGTACTTC	CASTHRDSGQETQYF
NA	TRBV27	NA	TRBJ2-2	TGTGCCAGCAGAATAATGGCGGCAAACACCGGGGAGCTGTTTTTT	CASRIMAANTGELFF
NA	TRBV2	NA	TRBJ2-5	TGTGCCAGCAGACCAGCTTCCCAAGAGACCCAGTACTTC	CASRPASQETQYF
NA	TRBV28	many	TRBJ1-2	TGTGCCAGCAGCTACGGGCAGGGAGACGCCTATGGCTACACCTTC	CASSYGQGDAYGYTF
NA	TRBV5-1	NA	TRBJ2-2	TGCGCCAGCAGCCCCGACGGGCAGCTGGCCGGGGAGCTGTTTTTT	CASSPDGQLAGELFF
NA	TRBV2	NA	TRBJ1-6	TGTGCCAGCAGTGCCGACTTTGGCGAGAATTCACCCCTCCACTTT	CASSADFGENSPLHF
TRBD2	TRBV10-3	NA	TRBJ2-3	TGTGCCATTCTCAGCGGGAACACAGATACGCAGTATTTT	CAILSGNTDTQYF
TRBD1	TRBV4-2	NA	TRBJ2-2	TGTGCCAGCAGTCAGCCGGGACAGAGAACTTCCGGGGAGCTGTTTTTT	CASSQPGQRTSGELFF
NA	TRBV5-1	NA	TRBJ2-5	TGCGCCAGCAGCAGGGTACAAGAGACCCAGTACTTC	CASSRVQETQYF
TRBD1	TRBV2	NA	TRBJ2-7	TGTGCCAGCAGTGTCGGGACAGGGGACTACGAGCAGTACTTC	CASSVGTGDYEQYF
NA	TRBV7-9	once	TRBJ1-2	TGTGCCAGCAGCGGCGGGGCTAACTATGGCTACACCTTC	CASSGGANYGYTF
NA	TRBV28	once	TRBJ2-2	TGTGCCAGCAGTTGGGGCTCCCGGGAGCTGTTTTTT	CASSWGSRELFF
NA	TRBV7-3	NA	TRBJ2-1	TGTGCCAGCAGCTTACAGTCGTCGGATTACAATGAGCAGTTCTTC	CASSLQSSDYNEQFF
NA	TRBV19	NA	TRBJ2-6	TGTGCCAGTAGTATTGGCAGGGCCCCTGGGGCCAACGTCCTGACTTTC	CASSIGRAPGANVLTF
NA	TRBV7-9	NA	TRBJ2-7	TGTGCCAGCAGCTTAGCGCTCAACTCCTACGAGCAGTACTTC	CASSLALNSYEQYF
NA	TRBV18	few	TRBJ2-7	TGTGCCAGCTCGCGCGCCGGGGACCCCGCCTACGAGCAGTACTTC	CASSRAGDPAYEQYF
NA	TRBV5-4	NA	TRBJ2-6	TGTGCCAGCAGCTCTACATTGTTGGGCGGGACGGGGGCCAACGTCCTGACTTTC	CASSSTLLGGTGANVLTF
NA	TRBV6-5	NA	TRBJ2-3	TGTGCCAGCAGTTATCGTGATACGCAGTATTTT	CASSYRDTQYF
NA	TRBV9	NA	TRBJ1-4	TGTGCCAGCAGCTCCAGGGTAGACAATGAAAAACTGTTTTTT	CASSSRVDNEKLFF
NA	TRBV16	NA	TRBJ1-5	TGTGCCAGCAGCCAATCGCCTGGAGCCCAGCAGCCCCAGCATTTT	CASSQSPGAQQPQHF
NA	TRBV2	NA	TRBJ2-1	TGTGCCAGCAGTGAATTCTCCTACAATGAGCAGTTCTTC	CASSEFSYNEQFF
NA	TRBV7-9	NA	TRBJ1-1	TGTGCCAGCAGCTTAGTATCAGGGGATGACACTGAAGCTTTCTTT	CASSLVSGDDTEAFF
TRBD2	TRBV5-1	few	TRBJ2-5	TGCGCCAGCAGCTTGGGGACTAGGGGCTTCCAAGAGACCCAGTACTTC	CASSLGTRGFQETQYF
TRBD1	TRBV11-2	NA	TRBJ2-7	TGTGCCAGCAGCTTCCCCCGGGACAGATCCTACGAGCAGTACTTC	CASSFPRDRSYEQYF
NA	TRBV7-9	NA	TRBJ1-4	TGTGCCAGCACAACTCTTAATGAAAAACTGTTTTTT	CASTTLNEKLFF
NA	TRBV2	NA	TRBJ1-1	TGTGCCAGCAGTGAAAGCTTACACGCAGCTTTCTTT	CASSESLHAAFF
TRBD1	TRBV27	many	TRBJ1-2	TGTGCCAGCAGTTTGCGCGGGACAGGGGTCTACACCTTC	CASSLRGTGVYTF
TRBD2	TRBV5-1	NA	TRBJ2-7	TGCGCCAGCAGCTCGCGAACCGGGACTAGCGGGATAGCTTACGAGCAGTACTTC	CASSSRTGTSGIAYEQYF
TRBD1	TRBV11-2	NA	TRBJ1-1	TGTGCCAGCAGCTCGGACAGGGTTATGAACACTGAAGCTTTCTTT	CASSSDRVMNTEAFF
NA	TRBV6-4	NA	TRBJ2-2	TGTGCCAGCAGTGAGAACGGGGAGAACACCGGGGAGCTGTTTTTT	CASSENGENTGELFF
NA	TRBV5-1	few	TRBJ2-5	TGCGCCAGCAGCTTGGAGGGAGGTGAGACCCAGTACTTC	CASSLEGGETQYF
NA	TRBV20-1	NA	TRBJ2-2	TGCAGTGCTACGTACGCCGGGGAGCTGTTTTTT	CSATYAGELFF
NA	TRBV14	once	TRBJ2-1	TGTGCCAGCAGCAAACGGGCCTACAATGAGCAGTTCTTC	CASSKRAYNEQFF
TRBD2	TRBV7-9	NA	TRBJ2-2	TGTGCCAGCAGCAGAAGGACTAGCAACACCGGGGAGCTGTTTTTT	CASSRRTSNTGELFF
NA	TRBV7-2	NA	TRBJ1-1	TGTGCCAGCAGCTTAGTTCAGGGTACGACTGAAGCTTTCTTT	CASSLVQGTTEAFF
NA	TRBV28	NA	TRBJ1-1	TGTGCCAGCAGTTTATCTGGGGGACCGGGACATGCTGAAGCTTTCTTT	CASSLSGGPGHAEAFF
TRBD2	TRBV7-9	NA	TRBJ2-7	TGTGCCAGCAGCGTGACTAGCGGGGCCTACGAGCAGTACTTC	CASSVTSGAYEQYF
NA	TRBV14	NA	TRBJ2-3	TGTGCCAGCAGCCAAGGCCTGAACAGAGATACGCAGTATTTT	CASSQGLNRDTQYF